A selection of T cell receptor beta chains follows, all from one sample in a study of blood T cell repertoires in COVID-19. Measured with immunoSEQ multiplex PCR; TCRdb has only the in-frame clones, and not every one. This table holds fewer than 130,000 clones, approximately 80% found once. The material sequenced was peripheral blood. These receptors all come from a man between 65 and 85 years old with active or convalescent COVID-19. Both conserved end residues are part of each CDR3. Fields, in order: D gene, J gene, clone size, V gene, CDR3 length, CDR3 DNA, CDR3 protein. A D gene is named only where the DNA matches it firmly. Clone size is stated in some rows and not others, as once, few, many or a class when expanded.

.,TRBJ1-2,.,TRBV12-3/TRBV12-4,13,TGTGCCAGCAGTTTCCGGGGACTCTATGGCTACACCTTC,CASSFRGLYGYTF
.,TRBJ2-7,.,TRBV18,12,TGTGCCAGCTCACAGCAGGGTGGCGAGCAGTACTTC,CASSQQGGEQYF
.,TRBJ2-3,.,TRBV7-9,16,TGTGCCAGCAGCCAAATCGACTGGTCGGCCGCAGATACGCAGTATTTT,CASSQIDWSAADTQYF
.,TRBJ1-1,.,TRBV6-5,15,TGTGCCAGCAGCTTGGGGAGGTCAGTAGTGACTGAAGCTTTCTTT,CASSLGRSVVTEAFF
TRBD1,TRBJ2-3,once,TRBV28,15,TGTGCCAGCATCACCAGGCAGGGGGCACCAGATACGCAGTATTTT,CASITRQGAPDTQYF
.,TRBJ2-2,.,TRBV7-2,16,TGTGCCAGCAGCCCCCGAGTAGGGGCGAACACCGGGGAGCTGTTTTTT,CASSPRVGANTGELFF
.,TRBJ1-1,.,TRBV11-2,15,TGTGCCAGCAGCTTATATCAGGGAATGAACACTGAAGCTTTCTTT,CASSLYQGMNTEAFF
.,TRBJ1-3,once,TRBV12-3/TRBV12-4,12,TGTGCCAGCAGTCCATCTGGAAACACCATATATTTT,CASSPSGNTIYF
.,TRBJ1-2,.,TRBV10-3,14,TGTGCCATCAGTGGGGGGGGCAGAAACTATGGCTACACCTTC,CAISGGGRNYGYTF
.,TRBJ2-7,.,TRBV28,11,TGTGCCAGCAACTTTCGGGACGAGCAGTACTTC,CASNFRDEQYF
TRBD1,TRBJ1-5,.,TRBV3-1/TRBV3-2,14,TGTGCCAGCAGCCAAGGGACAGGGTTTCAGCCCCAGCATTTT,CASSQGTGFQPQHF
TRBD1,TRBJ1-2,.,TRBV19,14,TGTGCCAGTATCTCGGGACAGGGGTGGGATGGCTACACCTTC,CASISGQGWDGYTF